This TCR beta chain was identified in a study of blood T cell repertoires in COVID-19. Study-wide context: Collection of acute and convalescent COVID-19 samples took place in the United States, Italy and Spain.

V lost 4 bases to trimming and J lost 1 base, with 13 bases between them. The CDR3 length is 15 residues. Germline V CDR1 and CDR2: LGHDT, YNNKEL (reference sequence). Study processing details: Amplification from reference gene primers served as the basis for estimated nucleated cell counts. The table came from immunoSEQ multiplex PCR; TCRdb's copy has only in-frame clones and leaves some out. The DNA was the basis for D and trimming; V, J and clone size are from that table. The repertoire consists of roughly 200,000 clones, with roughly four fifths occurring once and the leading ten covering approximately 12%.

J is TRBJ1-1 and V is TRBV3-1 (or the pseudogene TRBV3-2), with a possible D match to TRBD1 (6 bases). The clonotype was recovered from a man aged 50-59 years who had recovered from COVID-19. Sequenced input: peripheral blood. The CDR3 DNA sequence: TGTGCCAGCAGCCCACAGGGCGCCCCGAACACTGAAGCTTTCTTT. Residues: CASSPQGAPNTEAFF.